This T cell receptor beta chain was obtained from a study of T cell repertoires in cytomegalovirus infection. Study-level results: Adding up the frequency of public TCR beta families identified people who carried CMV plus the relevant HLA.

Each CDR3 protein is one row after TCRdb ran MiXCR on the reads. Of about 530,000 distinct CDR3 sequences in the sample, roughly 29% were seen once. As regards this clonotype: What it binds is unknown.

This CDR3 contains 14 residues. With 9 bases removed from V and 1 base from J, the gap between germline ends came to 15 bases. CDR1 and CDR2 (germline): SEHNR, FQNEAQ (reference sequence). The genes are TRBV7-9 and TRBJ1-1, with a possible D match to TRBD1 (6 bases). This TCR came from a human donor in good health (CMV status not recorded). Some clones in this sample may be carry-over from other donors' samples. Sequencing used PBMCs. CDR3 bases: TGTGCCAGTTACTATTCGGACAGGAACACTGAAGCTTTCTTT. It is translated as CASYYSDRNTEAFF.